Detailed here is one TCR beta chain. Its cognate antigen has yet to be identified. No clone much larger than this one lies a single base away; base qualities are absent. The library was made by multiplex PCR. Reads for this sample came from an Illumina HiSeq 4000. CDR3 regions were amplified by Arm-PCR with iRepertoire HTBI primers to construct TCR beta libraries. Gel purification was performed on PCR products prior to sequencing. As for the authors' bioinformatics: Gene usage analysis of CDR3 amino acid clonotypes relied on the roughly 60 TRBV and 15 or so TRBJ segments identified across samples. Filtered high-quality paired reads were merged into contigs using COPE and FqMerger. Contigs were aligned with BLAST to IMGT TRBV, TRBD and TRBJ reference genes, and CDR3 was defined per IMGT. Any clonotype with a frequency above 0.1% was classified as a highly expanded clone. Repertoire diversity was measured by Shannon entropy, and V-J evenness by the Gini coefficient. Public clonotypes were defined as clonotypes shared by more than one individual. TCRdb reprocessing: public reads trimmed at Q25 with fastp, clones called with MiXCR, in-frame beta chains kept. Each CDR3 protein gets just one entry, which takes the most common genes and DNA from the rows behind it. TCRdb, not the original authors, processed these V and J calls. The sample has 350,000 to 400,000 distinct CDR3 sequences on record, 15% of them singletons. Together, the top ten hold 22% of the sample.

In the paper's terms, the time point label means: newly diagnosed GD, antithyroid drugs for less than 3 months. For both TCR sequencing and RNA sequencing, RNA was extracted from PBMCs in TRIzol. Graves' disease was diagnosed according to American Thyroid Association guidelines. The patients came from an endocrinology department in Xi'an, China. Each patient gave roughly 10 milliliters of peripheral blood, collected in an EDTA anticoagulant tube. Ficoll Paque Plus density gradient separation was used to isolate PBMCs, and no further T cell sorting was done. An Agilent 2100 Bioanalyzer and agarose gel were used to check RNA quality, while a NanoDrop 2000 measured RNA concentration. These data belong to a study of regulatory T cells in long-lasting Graves disease (dated by TCRdb to the early 2020s). Regarding the study in general: Newly diagnosed Graves' disease patients had taken antithyroid drugs for less than 3 months. Patients with persistent Graves' disease were compared with patients with newly diagnosed Graves' disease using TCR sequencing and RNA sequencing of peripheral blood. The study was registered as a clinical trial and conducted in China. TCR sequencing covered around 13 persistent and around 20 newly diagnosed Graves' disease patients, about 35 samples in total. On the study overall, not on this receptor specifically: Patients with persistent disease shared more public clonotypes (about 3,000) than newly diagnosed patients did (approximately 970). As a limitation, the authors acknowledged that the small sample size may reduce accuracy. Only peripheral blood was studied, because thyroid tissue, the primary lesion, was inaccessible. Only the TCR beta chain was sequenced and analyzed. Compared with newly diagnosed patients, patients with persistent Graves' disease had lower TCR Shannon entropy and fewer highly expanded clones, which suggests clonal expansion. Preferential use of TRBV28, TRBJ1-2 and TRBJ2-5 was observed in persistent disease, whereas TRBV20-1 and TRBJ2-1 were favored in newly diagnosed disease.

There are 14 amino acids in the CDR3, from cysteine to phenylalanine inclusive. Only CDR3 DNA is held: 42 bases, read in frame from base 1. The germline ends are 12 bases apart after V is trimmed by 6 bases and J by 1 base. The V and J genes are TRBV12-3 or TRBV12-4 and TRBJ1-1; no D segment can be confidently identified. This specimen was peripheral blood mononuclear cells (PBMCs), taken at new diagnosis, from a patient treated with antithyroid drugs. This clonotype was sampled from a female donor with Graves disease. The CDR3 reads as follows: CASRPDWANTEAFF. The DNA sequence is TGTGCCAGCAGGCCAGATTGGGCGAACACTGAAGCTTTCTTT.